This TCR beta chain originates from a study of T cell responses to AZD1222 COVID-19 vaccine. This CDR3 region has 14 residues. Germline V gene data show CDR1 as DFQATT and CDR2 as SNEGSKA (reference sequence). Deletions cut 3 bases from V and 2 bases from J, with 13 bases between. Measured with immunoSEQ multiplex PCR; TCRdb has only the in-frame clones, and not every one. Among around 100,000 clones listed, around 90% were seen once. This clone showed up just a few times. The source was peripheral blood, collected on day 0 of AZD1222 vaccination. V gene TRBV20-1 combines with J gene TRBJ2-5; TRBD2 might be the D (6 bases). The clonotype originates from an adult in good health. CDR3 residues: CSASKGSGQETQYF. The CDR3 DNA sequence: TGCAGTGCTAGTAAAGGAAGCGGGCAAGAGACCCAGTACTTC.